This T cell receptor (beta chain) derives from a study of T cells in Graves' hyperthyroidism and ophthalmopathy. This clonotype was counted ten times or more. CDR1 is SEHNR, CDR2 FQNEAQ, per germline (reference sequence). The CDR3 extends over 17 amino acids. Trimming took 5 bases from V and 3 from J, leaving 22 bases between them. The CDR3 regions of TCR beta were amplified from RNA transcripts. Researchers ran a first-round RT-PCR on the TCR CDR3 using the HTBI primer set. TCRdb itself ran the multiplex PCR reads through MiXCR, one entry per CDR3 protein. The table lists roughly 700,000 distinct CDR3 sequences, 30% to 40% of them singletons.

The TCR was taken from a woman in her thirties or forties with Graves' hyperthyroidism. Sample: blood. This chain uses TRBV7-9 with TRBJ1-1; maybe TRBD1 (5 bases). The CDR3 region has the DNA TGTGCCAGCAGCCGCGTGATGGACACGTTTAGGGACACTGAAGCTTTCTTT. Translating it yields CASSRVMDTFRDTEAFF.